This TCR beta chain is from a study of T cell changes during pregnancy in multiple sclerosis. Germline lookup yields CDR1 SGHRS and CDR2 YFSETQ. Trimming took 1 base from V and 0 from J, leaving 6 bases between them. The CDR3 has 14 amino acids. Using immunoSEQ multiplex PCR, the repertoire was profiled, and TCRdb retains in-frame clones only, with some absent. The sample carries over 50,000 clones, more than 75% recorded once. The chain recombines TRBV5-1 with TRBJ2-3; D call uncertain. The sequenced material came from peripheral blood from another person, used as feeder cells. This sequence was found in a human donor whose cells served as feeder cells for cultures in a pregnancy study. The CDR3 is CASSLTGSTDTQYF. DNA for the CDR3: TGCGCCAGCAGCTTGACGGGTAGCACAGATACGCAGTATTTT.